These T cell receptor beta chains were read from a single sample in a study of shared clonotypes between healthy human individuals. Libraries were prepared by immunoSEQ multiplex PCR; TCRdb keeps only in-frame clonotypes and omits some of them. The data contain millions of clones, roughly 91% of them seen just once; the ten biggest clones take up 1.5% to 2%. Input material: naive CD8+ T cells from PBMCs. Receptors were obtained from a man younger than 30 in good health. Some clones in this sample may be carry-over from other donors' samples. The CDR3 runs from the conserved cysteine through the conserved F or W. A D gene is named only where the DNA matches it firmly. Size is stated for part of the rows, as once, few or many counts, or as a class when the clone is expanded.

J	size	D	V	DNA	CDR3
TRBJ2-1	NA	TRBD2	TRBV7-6	TGTGCCAGCAGCTTATTTCCGGGAGGGCCGAGAGGCTCCTACAATGAGCAGTTCTTC	CASSLFPGGPRGSYNEQFF
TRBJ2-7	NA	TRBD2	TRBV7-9	TGTGCCAGCAGCCCGAAGGGACTAGCGGCCAACTACGAGCAGTACTTC	CASSPKGLAANYEQYF
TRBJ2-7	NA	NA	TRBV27	TGTGCCAGCAGTCCTTTGAGGGACGACGAGCAGTACTTC	CASSPLRDDEQYF
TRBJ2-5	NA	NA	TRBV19	TGTGCCAGTTCGGCGCATGGGGGTTCCGAAGAGACCCAGTACTTC	CASSAHGGSEETQYF
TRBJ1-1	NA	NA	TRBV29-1	TGCAGCGTTGAAGCTGCAGTAATCGGTCTCTTT	CSVEAAVIGLF
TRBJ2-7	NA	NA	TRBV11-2	TGTGCCAGCAGCCCTCCTTTGGTCTACGAGCAGTACTTC	CASSPPLVYEQYF
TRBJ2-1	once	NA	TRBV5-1	TGCGCCAGCAGGTTTTTGGACAATGAGCAGTTCTTC	CASRFLDNEQFF
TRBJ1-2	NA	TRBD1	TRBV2	TGTGCCAGCAGCACAGGGGAGAGCTATGGCTACACCTTC	CASSTGESYGYTF
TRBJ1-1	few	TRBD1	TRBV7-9	TGTGCCAGCAGCCCTTGGGCTGGACAGGGGGAAAACGCTTTCTTT	CASSPWAGQGENAFF
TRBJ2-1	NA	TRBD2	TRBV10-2	TGCGCCAGCAGTGACGTTGCGGGAGGGCACAATGAGCAGTTCTTC	CASSDVAGGHNEQFF
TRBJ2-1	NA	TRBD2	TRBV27	TGTGCCAGCAGTTCTAGCGGGAGCTCCTACAATGAGCAGTTCTTC	CASSSSGSSYNEQFF
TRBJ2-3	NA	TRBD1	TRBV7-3	TGTGCCAGCAGCCAAAGCAGGGGGTGGGATACGCAGTATTTT	CASSQSRGWDTQYF
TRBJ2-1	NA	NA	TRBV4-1	TGCGCCAGCAGCCAGTCGCGGGTAAACTCCTACAATGAGCAGTTCTTC	CASSQSRVNSYNEQFF
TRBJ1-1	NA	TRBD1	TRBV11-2	TGTGCCAGCAGCCCCTGGTATGGGCCGGACAGGAAAGACACTGAAGCTTTCTTT	CASSPWYGPDRKDTEAFF
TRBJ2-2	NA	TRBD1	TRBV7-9	TGTGCCAGCAGCTTAGCCCCCGGGACAGGGGACACCGGGGAGCTGTTTTTT	CASSLAPGTGDTGELFF
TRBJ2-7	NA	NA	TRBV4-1	TGCGCCAGCAGCCAAAGGCGAGATGGGGCCGAGCAGTACTTC	CASSQRRDGAEQYF
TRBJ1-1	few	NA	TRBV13	TGTGCCAGCAGCTTATTACGGGGCCTGAACACTGAAGCTTTCTTT	CASSLLRGLNTEAFF
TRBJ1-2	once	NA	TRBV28	TGTGCCAGCAGTTTAGTCCGGGGGGCATTGGGCTATGGCTACACCTTC	CASSLVRGALGYGYTF
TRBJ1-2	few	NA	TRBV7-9	TGTGCCAGCAGCTCGCTTGGTGGCTACACCTTC	CASSSLGGYTF
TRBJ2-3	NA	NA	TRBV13	TGTGCCAGCAACCCCCCCCTGGAAAAAGATACGCAGTATTTT	CASNPPLEKDTQYF
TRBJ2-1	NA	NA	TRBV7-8	TGTGCCAGCAGCGCCCCGTCCCGCCTAATCGAGCAGTTCTTC	CASSAPSRLIEQFF
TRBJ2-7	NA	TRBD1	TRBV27	TGTGCCAGCCAGGACAGGGGCGAGGAGCAGTACTTC	CASQDRGEEQYF
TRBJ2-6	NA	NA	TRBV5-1	TGCGCCAGCAGCTTGCTGGGGACCCACTCTGGGGCCAACGTCCTGACTTTC	CASSLLGTHSGANVLTF
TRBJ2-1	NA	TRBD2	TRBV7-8	TGTGCCACCCTGGGGGAGGGCTATGAGCAGTTCTTC	CATLGEGYEQFF
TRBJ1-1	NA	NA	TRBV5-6	TGTGCCAGCAGCTCGCAGGGGACGTTGAACACTGAAGCTTTCTTT	CASSSQGTLNTEAFF
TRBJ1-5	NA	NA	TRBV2	TGTGCCAGCAGTGTAGGGGCATGGAGCAATCAGCCCCAGCATTTT	CASSVGAWSNQPQHF
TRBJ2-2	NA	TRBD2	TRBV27	TGTGCCAGCAGCCCTGGGCGAGCGGGAAGGACCGGGGAGCTGTTTTTT	CASSPGRAGRTGELFF
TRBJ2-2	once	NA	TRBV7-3	TGTGCCAGCAGCTTAACTGGACCCGATAGGACCGGGGAGCTGTTTTTT	CASSLTGPDRTGELFF
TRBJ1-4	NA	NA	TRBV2	TGTGCCAGCAGTGGAGTGCCGGTCCTTCTGGGTGAACTGTTTTTT	CASSGVPVLLGELFF
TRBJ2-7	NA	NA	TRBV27	TGTGCCAGCAGTTCCCCCACAACAAACTCCTACGAGCAGTACTTC	CASSSPTTNSYEQYF
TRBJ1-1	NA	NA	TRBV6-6	TGTGCCAGCAGTTACCAAAGGACAGCCGGAGCTTTCTTT	CASSYQRTAGAFF
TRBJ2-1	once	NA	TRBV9	TGTGCCAGCAGCGGGCCCACAGCCCGCTCCTACAATGAGCAGTTCTTC	CASSGPTARSYNEQFF
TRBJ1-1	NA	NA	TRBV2	TGTGCCAGCAATGACAGGTTGAACACTGAAGCTTTCTTT	CASNDRLNTEAFF
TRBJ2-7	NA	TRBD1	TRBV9	TGTGCCAGCAGCAACCGGGACAGGGGTATCCACGAGCAGTACTTC	CASSNRDRGIHEQYF
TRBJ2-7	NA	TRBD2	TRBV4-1	TGCGCCAGCAGCCAAGGACTAGCGGGAGGTTACGAGCAGTACTTC	CASSQGLAGGYEQYF